The rows below give T cell receptor beta chains drawn from one sample of a study of blood T cell repertoires in COVID-19. The repertoire was sequenced with immunoSEQ multiplex PCR; TCRdb's copy has only in-frame clones and lacks some. Of some 62,000 clones detected, about nine tenths appear once; the ten largest clones hold 1.3%. What was sequenced was peripheral blood. These receptor sequences come from a woman over 75 with acute or convalescent COVID-19. Each CDR3 is given with its conserved first and last residue. Fields, in order: D gene, V gene, J gene, clone size, CDR3 DNA, CDR3 protein. A D gene is named only where the DNA matches it firmly. The listing skips clone size in some rows; elsewhere it reads once, few, many or a size class.

>TRBD2|TRBV29-1|TRBJ2-1|NA
TGCAGCGTTGCCCGGACTAGCGGGAGTCAGTTCTTC
CSVARTSGSQFF
>NA|TRBV11-2|TRBJ1-6|NA
TGTGCCAGCACCACATTCTCAGGGAGGGGTTCACCCCTCCACTTT
CASTTFSGRGSPLHF
>TRBD2|TRBV19|TRBJ2-1|NA
TGTGCCAGTAGTATAGGCGGGACTACTTACAATGAGCAGTTCTTC
CASSIGGTTYNEQFF
>NA|TRBV6-5|TRBJ2-7|NA
TGTGCCAGCAGCCGGGACTCGGCCTACGAGCAGTACTTC
CASSRDSAYEQYF
>NA|TRBV23-1|TRBJ2-7|NA
TGCGCCAGCAGGAGCGAGAAATCCTACGAGCAGTACTTC
CASRSEKSYEQYF
>NA|TRBV5-1|TRBJ1-4|NA
TGCGCCAGCAGCTTCTCCCCTCCTAATGAAAAACTGTTTTTT
CASSFSPPNEKLFF
>TRBD1|TRBV28|TRBJ1-5|once
TGTGCCAGCAGTCCCGGACAGGGCGGGGAGCCCCAGCATTTT
CASSPGQGGEPQHF
>NA|TRBV6-6|TRBJ1-5|NA
TGTGCCAGCAGAACCCCGGGGAGCAATCAGCCCCAGCATTTT
CASRTPGSNQPQHF
>TRBD1|TRBV7-2|TRBJ2-1|NA
TGTGCCAGCAGCCCACGGACAGGGGGAGACAATGAGCAGTTCTTC
CASSPRTGGDNEQFF
>NA|TRBV7-2|TRBJ2-7|NA
TGTGCCAGCAGCTTAGCGACCGGCGGGAAAGCCTACGAGCAGTACTTC
CASSLATGGKAYEQYF
>TRBD2|TRBV11-3|TRBJ2-3|once
TGTGCCAGCAGCTTGGGAACTCTAGCGGGGGGCACAGATACGCAGTATTTT
CASSLGTLAGGTDTQYF
>NA|TRBV7-6|TRBJ1-1|NA
TGTGCCAGCGCCGGACAGTTGAACACTGAAGCTTTCTTT
CASAGQLNTEAFF
>NA|TRBV6-6|TRBJ2-7|NA
TGTGCCAGCAGGCCAAGCGGGCACCTCAACGAGCAGTACTTC
CASRPSGHLNEQYF
>NA|TRBV30|TRBJ1-2|NA
TGTGCCTGGAGTGTACGAAGGCCTCCTAGGGGCTACACCTTC
CAWSVRRPPRGYTF
>TRBD1|TRBV18|TRBJ2-2|NA
TGTGCCAGCTCACCGGGACAGGGGCCCACCGGGGAGCTGTTTTTT
CASSPGQGPTGELFF
>NA|TRBV12-3/TRBV12-4|TRBJ1-1|NA
TGTGCCAGCAGAACAGGGAGTGGAGCTGAAGCTTTCTTT
CASRTGSGAEAFF
>TRBD1|TRBV19|TRBJ2-1|once
TGTGCCAGTAGTTCCAACCGGGACAGCTTCTACAATGAGCAGTTCTTC
CASSSNRDSFYNEQFF
>NA|TRBV5-4|TRBJ1-2|once
TGTGCCAGCAGCCTAACAGGGATCTATGGCTACACCTTC
CASSLTGIYGYTF
>TRBD1|TRBV5-1|TRBJ2-7|NA
TGCGCCAGCAGCTCTCCGGGACAGCCAGACGAGCAGTACTTC
CASSSPGQPDEQYF
>NA|TRBV7-9|TRBJ1-4|NA
TGTGCCAGCAGCTTAGGGCAGATTAATGAAAAACTGTTTTTT
CASSLGQINEKLFF
>NA|TRBV4-2|TRBJ2-7|NA
TGTGCCAGCAGCCAAGAGGTGGCAGCGTCCTCCTACGAGCAGTACTTC
CASSQEVAASSYEQYF
>NA|TRBV5-1|TRBJ2-5|NA
TGCGCCAGCAGCCGGGATCAAAGTAAGGGAGAGACCCAGTACTTC
CASSRDQSKGETQYF
>NA|TRBV7-9|TRBJ2-3|NA
TGTGCCAGCAGCTCGGCAGATACGCAGTATTTT
CASSSADTQYF
>TRBD1|TRBV6-2/TRBV6-3|TRBJ1-5|NA
TGTGCCAGCAGTAAGGACAGGGGAGAACATCAGCCCCAGCATTTT
CASSKDRGEHQPQHF
>TRBD2|TRBV27|TRBJ2-1|NA
TGTGCCAGCCTACTAGCGGGGGGCTTGAGCTCCTACAATGAGCAGTTCTTC
CASLLAGGLSSYNEQFF
>TRBD1|TRBV24-1|TRBJ2-7|NA
TGTGCCACCAGTGATTTGTGGGACAGGGGATCCTACGAGCAGTACTTC
CATSDLWDRGSYEQYF
>NA|TRBV10-3|TRBJ1-1|NA
TGTGCCATCTCGAGGGTGGGATACACTGAAGCTTTCTTT
CAISRVGYTEAFF
>NA|TRBV5-1|TRBJ1-3|NA
TGCGCCAGCAGCCCAAATCCAATCTCTGGAAACACCATATATTTT
CASSPNPISGNTIYF
>NA|TRBV6-5|TRBJ1-6|few
TGTGCCAGCAGTCAGACCCTGCAGGGGATGACACCCCTCCACTTT
CASSQTLQGMTPLHF
>NA|TRBV7-9|TRBJ2-7|NA
TGTGCCAGCAGCTCCTACAGGGCCTCCTACGAGCAGTACTTC
CASSSYRASYEQYF
>NA|TRBV5-4|TRBJ2-5|NA
TGTGCCAGCAGCTCGGACAAGCAAGAGACCCAGTACTTC
CASSSDKQETQYF
>TRBD1|TRBV6-1|TRBJ1-2|NA
TGTGCCAGCAGTGACCGGGACAGGGGTGGCTACACCTTC
CASSDRDRGGYTF
>TRBD1|TRBV3-1/TRBV3-2|TRBJ2-1|NA
TGTGCCAGCAGCCTCGGCGGACAGGCCATTACGGGGAATGAGCAGTTCTTC
CASSLGGQAITGNEQFF
>NA|TRBV7-5|TRBJ2-5|NA
TGTGTCAGAAGCTCGCCAGGTGAGACCCAGTACTTC
CVRSSPGETQYF
>TRBD1|TRBV19|TRBJ1-2|NA
TGTGCCAGTAGCCTGCTTCGGGACAGCCTGACGGGCTACACCTTC
CASSLLRDSLTGYTF
>TRBD2|TRBV4-1|TRBJ2-3|NA
TGCGCCAGCAGCCAAATACGGGGGACTAGCGGCACAGATACGCAGTATTTT
CASSQIRGTSGTDTQYF
>NA|TRBV30|TRBJ1-2|NA
TGTGCCTGGAGCGCAGGTTATGGCTACACCTTC
CAWSAGYGYTF
>NA|TRBV5-4|TRBJ2-2|NA
TGTGCCAGCAGCGCCGGCGCCGGAACAGGGCCCGGGGAGCTGTTTTTT
CASSAGAGTGPGELFF
>TRBD1|TRBV18|TRBJ2-7|NA
TGTGCCAGCTCACCACCAAGGACAGGAGCGACCTACGAGCAGTACTTC
CASSPPRTGATYEQYF
>TRBD2|TRBV15|TRBJ2-7|NA
TGTGCCACCAGCAGAGGATCGACTAGCGGAACCTACGAGCAGTACTTC
CATSRGSTSGTYEQYF
>NA|TRBV19|TRBJ1-4|once
TGTGCCAGTAGTATTGGCAGAACTAATGAAAAACTGTTTTTT
CASSIGRTNEKLFF
>TRBD1|TRBV7-3|TRBJ1-3|NA
TGTGCCAGCAGCCCACAGGGGTACGGAAACACCATATATTTT
CASSPQGYGNTIYF
>TRBD1|TRBV2|TRBJ1-2|NA
TGTGCCAGCAGTGGGACAGGGTCGTCCGGCTACACCTTC
CASSGTGSSGYTF
>NA|TRBV6-1|TRBJ1-1|NA
TGTGCCAGCAGTGCCCTTGCGGCAGGGGCCGGTGGGACTGAAGCTTTCTTT
CASSALAAGAGGTEAFF
>TRBD2|TRBV18|TRBJ2-5|NA
TGTGCCAGCTCACCGCTAGGGACTAGCGGGGGTTACCAAGAGACCCAGTACTTC
CASSPLGTSGGYQETQYF
>NA|TRBV3-1/TRBV3-2|TRBJ1-2|NA
TGTGCCAGCAGCCAAGGCATTAGGGGATCAGTTCGCGGCTACACCTTC
CASSQGIRGSVRGYTF
>TRBD2|TRBV7-3|TRBJ2-1|NA
TGTGCCAGCAGCTCCGACCTCGGTCACGCGGGAGGGTACAATGAGCAGTTCTTC
CASSSDLGHAGGYNEQFF
>TRBD1|TRBV5-8|TRBJ1-6|once
TGTGCCAGCAGCCTGACAGGGCTGTATTCACCCCTCCACTTT
CASSLTGLYSPLHF
>NA|TRBV18|TRBJ1-1|NA
TGTGCCAGCTCACCAATGCGAGGAAGGAACACTGAAGCTTTCTTT
CASSPMRGRNTEAFF
>NA|TRBV5-8|TRBJ2-1|few
TGTGCCAGCACCTTAACGGGACTGGGAGGAAATGAGCAGTTCTTC
CASTLTGLGGNEQFF
>NA|TRBV6-1|TRBJ1-1|once
TGTGCCAGCAGTGAAACCCGATGGGGGGTTGGGGGGGACACTGAAGCTTTCTTT
CASSETRWGVGGDTEAFF
>TRBD2|TRBV7-3|TRBJ2-7|NA
TGTGCCAGCAGCTTTTCACTAGCGGGAGGCGAGCAGTACTTC
CASSFSLAGGEQYF
>NA|TRBV11-2|TRBJ1-1|NA
TGTGCCAGCAGCCCAGAGGTGGGGAGAGCTTTCTTT
CASSPEVGRAFF
>TRBD1|TRBV5-4|TRBJ2-3|NA
TGTGCCAGCAGCTTTTTTTCAGGGACAGTCAACACAGATACGCAGTATTTT
CASSFFSGTVNTDTQYF
>NA|TRBV3-1/TRBV3-2|TRBJ1-1|once
TGTGCCAGCAGCCAGTATAGGGGGACTGAAGCTTTCTTT
CASSQYRGTEAFF
>TRBD2|TRBV7-2|TRBJ2-2|NA
TGTGCCAGCAGCCCGGGACTAGGGAACACCGGGGAGCTGTTTTTT
CASSPGLGNTGELFF
>NA|TRBV20-1|TRBJ2-7|NA
TGCAGTGCTATTCGACGAGGAGAGCAGTACTTC
CSAIRRGEQYF
>TRBD1|TRBV14|TRBJ1-2|NA
TGTGCCAGCAGCCAAGTTCGAGACAGGGGAAGAGGCTACACCTTC
CASSQVRDRGRGYTF
>NA|TRBV6-5|TRBJ2-5|NA
TGTGCCAGCAGAGCACTGCGGGACGCCCAAGAGACCCAGTACTTC
CASRALRDAQETQYF